These 22 T cell receptor beta chains were all obtained from the same sample, sequenced in a study of OX40 agonist ivuxolimab in advanced cancers. Method: immunoSEQ multiplex PCR; TCRdb's copy keeps in-frame clones and lacks some. The sample lists more than 55,000 clones, about 92% occurring once. The source material was CD4+ or CD8+ T cells sorted from blood, sampled in a trial of the OX40 agonist ivuxolimab. Receptors were obtained from an adult with an advanced solid tumor such as melanoma, head and neck, liver or kidney cancer.

This clone was seen a single time. This chain joins TRBV9 and TRBJ2-7; no reliable D call. The CDR3 has 14 residues. Germline values: CDR1 SGDLS, CDR2 YYNGEE. Trimming pared 0 bases from V and 2 bases from J, leaving 9 bases between. Here the CDR3 reads CASSVGIEAYEQYF. The CDR3 DNA follows: TGTGCCAGCAGCGTAGGGATAGAAGCCTACGAGCAGTACTTC.

Only one count was recorded for this clone. The genes are TRBV14 and TRBJ1-1; possibly TRBD1 for D (5 bases). Germline V gives CDR1 SGHDN, CDR2 FVKESK. The CDR3 extends over 13 amino acids. With 1 base removed from V and 6 bases from J, the gap between germline ends came to 9 bases. In DNA, the CDR3 is TGTGCCAGCAGCCAAGTTCGGGGGTCTGAAGCTTTCTTT. Amino acids: CASSQVRGSEAFF.

The V and J genes are TRBV10-1 and TRBJ2-3; D is undetermined. CDR1 and CDR2 (germline): WNHNN, SYGVQD (reference sequence). The V gene lost 0 bases and the J gene lost 2 bases, with 9 bases spanning the gap. This CDR3 region has 15 residues. CDR3 coding DNA: TGCGCCAGCAGTGAGTCGACGACCCACACAGATACGCAGTATTTT. Translating it yields CASSESTTHTDTQYF.

The rearrangement joins TRBV6-5 to TRBJ2-1; D is uncertain. The V end was cut by 2 bases, the J end by 12 bases, with 8 bases between. CDR3 length: 11 residues. CDR1 is MNHEY, CDR2 SVGAGI, per germline. CDR3 region: CASSYSLGQFF. The DNA for the CDR3 is TGTGCCAGCAGTTACAGCCTCGGGCAGTTCTTC.

The CDR3 loop is CASSSSGGGETQYF. The CDR3 DNA reads as TGCGCCAGCAGCTCAAGCGGGGGGGGAGAGACCCAGTACTTC. The genes are TRBV5-1 and TRBJ2-5; 10 positions match TRBD2. This CDR3 has 14 residues. Trimming took 3 bases from V and 4 from J; bases not matched to a gene: 3. The germline V gene encodes CDR1 SGHRS and CDR2 YFSETQ.

The chain uses TRBV7-2 and TRBJ2-7; TRBD2 is a possible D gene (6 bases). This CDR3 contains 15 residues. The V and J ends lost 4 bases and 2 bases respectively, with 15 bases between them. Germline assignment: CDR1 SGHTA and CDR2 FQGNSA. The CDR3 region has the DNA TGTGCCAGCAGCTCTAGCGCCGGGGGACCCTACGAGCAGTACTTC. Protein: CASSSSAGGPYEQYF.

J is TRBJ1-2 and V is TRBV6-5; 8 nucleotides agree with TRBD1. The junction had 6 bases not matched to a gene; V was cut back by 8 bases and J by 4 bases. The CDR3 contains 13 residues. The germline V gene has CDR1 MNHEY and CDR2 SVGAGI. The CDR3: CASARGTGYGYTF. In nucleotides, the CDR3 is TGTGCCAGCGCCCGAGGGACAGGCTATGGCTACACCTTC.

The gene calls are TRBV12-5 and TRBJ2-5; no clear D. The J call may be incorrect, as the DNA end agrees better with TRBJ2-7. The CDR3 is 13 amino acids. Germline loops: CDR1 LGHNT, CDR2 FRNRAP. This CDR3 reads CASGLWKAYEQYF. In DNA, the CDR3 is TGTGCTAGTGGTTTGTGGAAAGCCTACGAGCAGTACTTC.

V is TRBV15 and J is TRBJ1-3; maybe TRBD1 (6 bases). The CDR3 is 17 amino acids. V shed 0 bases and J shed 0 bases, with 12 bases lying between them. Germline V gives CDR1 LNHNV, CDR2 YYDKDF (reference sequence). In DNA, the CDR3 is TGTGCCACCAGCAGAGAAAGGGGGATAAGCTCTGGAAACACCATATATTTT. Its translation is CATSRERGISSGNTIYF.

This chain uses TRBV6-1 with TRBJ2-7; TRBD1 matches at 8 bases. The V gene's germline CDR1 is MNHNS and CDR2 SASEGT. V dropped 6 bases and J dropped 5; count of bases not matched to a gene: 9. The CDR3 spans 14 residues. CDR3 loop: CASSTDRASDEQYF. In DNA, the CDR3 is TGTGCCAGCAGCACGGACAGGGCCTCGGACGAGCAGTACTTC.

The rearrangement joins TRBV5-4 to TRBJ2-7; D might be TRBD1 (6 bases). The CDR3 is 14 residues long. From germline, CDR1 is SGHNT and CDR2 YYREEE (reference sequence). Trimming stripped 3 bases from V and 0 bases from J, with 10 bases between. CDR3 sequence: CASSSYRASYEQYF. The CDR3, as DNA: TGTGCCAGCAGCTCCTACAGGGCCTCCTACGAGCAGTACTTC.

This chain joins TRBV7-2 and TRBJ2-7; 9 bases agree with TRBD2. This CDR3 comprises 14 residues. Germline V CDR1 and CDR2: SGHTA, FQGNSA. With V trimmed by 5 bases and J by 3 bases, 5 bases remained unmatched. CDR3 amino acids: CASSLGLAGYEQYF. The CDR3 DNA follows: TGTGCCAGCAGCCTGGGACTAGCAGGCTACGAGCAGTACTTC.

The V gene is TRBV7-3, the J gene TRBJ1-1; D is undetermined. Germline assignment: CDR1 SGHTA and CDR2 FQGTGA. This CDR3 has 14 residues. Trimming took 6 bases from V and 4 from J, leaving 15 bases between them. The CDR3 coding sequence is TGTGCCAGCAGTACCCCCAAGGAAGCCACTGAAGCTTTCTTT. Protein: CASSTPKEATEAFF.

The chain couples TRBV27 to TRBJ2-5, with 8 nucleotides matching TRBD1. The DNA matches TRBJ2-7 better at its end, which makes the J call doubtful. The CDR3 is 14 residues long. In germline, CDR1 is MNHEY, CDR2 SMNVEV (reference sequence). The CDR3 DNA sequence: TGTGCCAGCAGAACTAGACAGGGGACCTACGAGCAGTACTTC. This translates into CASRTRQGTYEQYF.

The chain employs TRBV7-9 and TRBJ2-5, with TRBD2 as a possible D gene (6 bases). The CDR3 covers 15 residues. V lost 2 bases, J lost 2 bases, and 12 bases lay in between. The germline V gene has CDR1 SEHNR and CDR2 FQNEAQ (reference sequence). The CDR3 is CASSLLISGQETQYF. CDR3 bases: TGTGCCAGCAGCTTACTTATTAGCGGTCAAGAGACCCAGTACTTC.

The CDR3 DNA reads TGTGCCAGCAGCCACGAATACAATGAGCAGTTCTTC. Protein product: CASSHEYNEQFF. The chain recombines TRBV4-2 with TRBJ2-1, with D hard to call. The CDR3 covers 12 residues. V was pared by 3 bases and J by 4 bases, with 4 bases between. CDR1 LGHNA and CDR2 YNFKEQ come from the germline V gene.

This clone came up a few times. This sequence joins TRBV10-3 and TRBJ1-5; D is unclear. CDR3 length: 13 amino acids. Trimming removed 1 base from V and 4 bases from J, with 5 bases in between. Germline loops: CDR1 ENHRY, CDR2 SYGVKD. The CDR3 bases are TGTGCCATCAGTGAGTTTGCTAATCAGCCCCAGCATTTT. It is translated as CAISEFANQPQHF.

The DNA for the CDR3 is TGTGCCAGCAGCCAAGATAACAATGAGCAGTTCTTC. It is translated as CASSQDNNEQFF. The chain uses TRBV7-9 and TRBJ2-1; the D is unclear. Germline V gene sequence: CDR1 SEHNR, CDR2 FQNEAQ (reference sequence). V dropped 5 bases and J dropped 5 bases, with 7 bases sitting between them. The CDR3 is 12 residues long.

The genes are TRBV9 and TRBJ2-4, with D uncertain. Trimming left V 0 bases short and J 0 bases short, with 10 bases between. The CDR3 extends over 16 amino acids. Germline V CDR1 and CDR2: SGDLS, YYNGEE. The CDR3 sequence is CASSVGVSGAKNIQYF. Here the CDR3 DNA reads TGTGCCAGCAGCGTAGGTGTGTCGGGAGCCAAAAACATTCAGTACTTC.

V is TRBV10-2 and J is TRBJ1-1; D may be TRBD1 (6 bases). The CDR3 sequence is 16 residues long. Germline CDR1 and CDR2: WSHSY and SAAADI. Trimming shortened V by 3 bases and J by 1 base, and 15 bases separated the two germline ends. The CDR3 nucleotides read TGCGCCAGCAGTGAATCGTGGGACAAGACGAACACTGAAGCTTTCTTT. Translating gives CASSESWDKTNTEAFF.

The chain carries TRBV27 and TRBJ1-4, with D possibly being TRBD1 (5 bases). Germline values: CDR1 MNHEY, CDR2 SMNVEV (reference sequence). This CDR3 contains 12 residues. Trimming removed 5 bases from V and 6 bases from J, with 7 bases in between. CDR3 sequence reads: CASSGGDEKLFF. The CDR3 DNA reads TGTGCCAGCAGTGGAGGGGATGAAAAACTGTTTTTT.

V usage is TRBV27 and J usage is TRBJ1-1; the D gene is possibly TRBD1 (5 bases). Germline CDR1 MNHEY, CDR2 SMNVEV (reference sequence). The CDR3 sequence is 14 residues long. Trimming stripped 3 bases from V and 3 bases from J, with 11 bases between. The CDR3 loop is CASSFLGTYTEAFF. The CDR3, as DNA: TGTGCCAGCAGTTTTTTGGGGACGTACACTGAAGCTTTCTTT.